Described below is a single TCR beta chain sequence and its context. Its antigen is still unknown. The data derive from a study of early T cells in non-severe SARS-CoV-2 infection. As for the study in general: Sequencing was performed on bulk RNA from unsorted whole blood, leaving chains unpaired. Whole-study findings and limits: Using VDJdb, the matching emphasized anti-spike CD8 responses while missing private and CD4 specificities.

Molecules of cDNA were individually given unique molecular identifiers that were attached to them. Via MiXCR, TCRdb re-called the 5' RACE reads, giving one row per CDR3 protein. The data hold tens of thousands of distinct CDR3 sequences, with 6% to 8% observed a single time. This sequence was found in an adult who was a healthcare worker with PCR-confirmed SARS-CoV-2 infection or an uninfected control (not recorded which). Sequenced material: whole blood, taken at baseline.

Here the CDR3 reads CASIAGGPYEQYF. CDR3 DNA: TGTGCCAGCATCGCCGGGGGGCCTTACGAGCAGTACTTC. V usage is TRBV2 and J usage is TRBJ2-7, with a possible D match to TRBD2 (7 bases). The CDR3 totals 13 residues. V was trimmed by 7 bases and J by 4 bases, leaving 14 bases between them. Germline values: CDR1 SNHLY, CDR2 FYNNEI.